These 30 T cell receptor beta chains were sequenced from one sample in a study of shared clonotypes between healthy human individuals. This table comes from immunoSEQ multiplex PCR, and its TCRdb copy is limited to in-frame clones, with some not included. The sample shows 450,000 to 600,000 clones, around three quarters of them seen only once. Sample: PBMCs. These receptor sequences come from a woman between 40 and 55 years old in good health. Some clones in this sample may be carry-over from other donors' samples.

J is TRBJ2-5 and V is TRBV6-4; D is undetermined. Germline V gene sequence: CDR1 MRHNA, CDR2 SNTAGT. The length of the CDR3 is 15 residues. Between the trimmed V and J ends, which lost 4 bases and 1 base, there was a span of 13 bases. CDR3 DNA sequence: TGTGCCAGCAGTGCAGAGGCAGGTCTCCAAGAGACCCAGTACTTC. Translation: CASSAEAGLQETQYF.

About this clone itself: The same CDR3 arises from other DNA sequences in this sample as well. This chain joins TRBV7-7 and TRBJ1-1; no clear D. Germline assignment: CDR1 SSHAT and CDR2 FNYEAQ (reference sequence). V was trimmed by 1 base and J by 1 base, leaving 4 bases between them. The CDR3 is 13 residues long. The CDR3, as DNA: TGTGCCAGCAGCTTAGGGAGGAACACTGAAGCTTTCTTT. Translated, it gives CASSLGRNTEAFF. The full variable domain, with the rest looked up from reference TRBV7-7 and TRBJ1-1, is GAGVSQSPRYKVTKRGQDVTLRCDPISSHATLYWYQQALGQGPEFLTYFNYEAQPDKSGLPSDRFSAERPEGSISTLTIQRTEQRDSAMYRCASSLGRNTEAFFGQGTRLTVV.

This chain connects TRBV10-3 to TRBJ2-2, with 10 nucleotides matching TRBD1. Germline V CDR1 and CDR2: ENHRY, SYGVKD. J lost 6 bases, V lost 6 bases, and 4 bases had no gene match. The CDR3 is 14 amino acids. In nucleotides, the CDR3 is TGTGCCATCAGCGGACAGGGGGACGCCGGGGAGCTGTTTTTT. This sequence encodes CAISGQGDAGELFF.

The CDR3 region has the DNA TGTGCCAGCAGTGATACTAGCGGGAAAACCTACGAGCAGTACTTC. Protein: CASSDTSGKTYEQYF. The chain combines TRBV2 with TRBJ2-7; TRBD2 matches at 10 bases. Unmatched junction bases numbered 4, after V lost 3 bases and J lost 2 bases. There are 15 residues in the CDR3. CDR1 is SNHLY, CDR2 FYNNEI, per germline.

The chain combines TRBV7-3 with TRBJ2-5, with TRBD2 identical over 14 bases. Trimming at V came to 5 bases and at J to 0 bases, leaving 11 bases not matched to a gene. The CDR3 is 19 amino acids. The V gene's germline CDR1 is SGHTA and CDR2 FQGTGA. The CDR3, as DNA: TGTGCCAGCAGCCGGCAGGGGCGGACTAGCGGGAGGTACCAAGAGACCCAGTACTTC. This sequence encodes CASSRQGRTSGRYQETQYF.

This clone was seen a single time. This chain joins TRBV5-6 and TRBJ1-1; D may be TRBD1 (6 bases). The CDR3 is 15 residues long. Germline CDR1 and CDR2: SGHDT and YYEEEE. V lost 4 bases, J lost 0 bases, and 13 bases lay in between. The DNA for the CDR3 is TGTGCCAGCAGCGCCCGACAGGCTATGAACACTGAAGCTTTCTTT. This gives the protein CASSARQAMNTEAFF.

The chain employs TRBV7-2 and TRBJ1-2; D is unclear. The CDR3 has 14 amino acids. V lost 3 bases and J lost 2, with 10 bases in between. Per the germline V gene, CDR1 is SGHTA and CDR2 is FQGNSA. The DNA for the CDR3 is TGTGCCAGCAGCTTGCAGAGTGAAAACTATGGCTACACCTTC. Its translation: CASSLQSENYGYTF.

This chain joins TRBV7-9 and TRBJ2-1; 8 positions agree with TRBD1. Germline CDR1 is SEHNR and CDR2 is FQNEAQ (reference sequence). J lost 9 bases, V lost 1 base, and 8 bases had no gene match. CDR3 size: 15 residues. This CDR3 is CASSLGDRRGSEQFF. The DNA of the CDR3 is TGTGCCAGCAGCTTAGGGGACAGGCGTGGGAGTGAGCAGTTCTTC.

A few counts support this clone. V usage is TRBV10-3 and J usage is TRBJ2-3; D is unresolved. Deletions cut 4 bases from V and 2 bases from J, with 13 bases between. The CDR3 sequence is 15 residues long. The germline V gene encodes CDR1 ENHRY and CDR2 SYGVKD. The CDR3 DNA reads as TGTGCCATCAGTGTGGCTAGTTCTTTCACAGATACGCAGTATTTT. It specifies CAISVASSFTDTQYF.

The chain joins TRBV28 to TRBJ2-7, with D unresolved. The germline V and J ends were trimmed by 4 bases and 4 bases, with 8 bases remaining between them. This CDR3 has 12 residues. The germline CDR1 and CDR2 sequences are MDHEN and SYDVKM. The DNA of the CDR3 is TGTGCCAGCAGTTCCTCCTTTTACGAGCAGTACTTC. This gives the protein CASSSSFYEQYF.

This clone was counted once. V usage is TRBV27 and J usage is TRBJ2-3; D is tentatively TRBD1 or TRBD2 (6 bases each). V lost 3 bases and J lost 5, with 12 bases in between. Germline V lookup: CDR1 MNHEY, CDR2 SMNVEV (reference sequence). The CDR3 sequence is 14 residues long. CDR3 protein: CASSFGGRRDTQYF. As DNA, the CDR3 is TGTGCCAGCAGTTTTGGGGGGCGCAGAGATACGCAGTATTTT.

The rearrangement links TRBV7-2 to TRBJ2-1; 9 nucleotides agree with TRBD1. Germline trimming cut 1 base from V and 10 bases from J; bases unmatched to any gene: 2. The CDR3 length is 13 residues. Germline V CDR1 and CDR2: SGHTA, FQGNSA. CDR3 DNA sequence: TGTGCCAGCAGCTTAGACAGGGGGCGGGAGCAGTTCTTC. It yields the protein CASSLDRGREQFF.

A remark on this clone: Other DNA sequences in this specimen translate into the identical CDR3. CDR3 residues: CASSPGLAGGPPFF. CDR3 nucleotide sequence: TGTGCCAGCAGCCCCGGACTAGCGGGAGGGCCCCCGTTCTTC. The chain has TRBV11-2 and TRBJ2-1, with 15 bases aligning to TRBD2. Germline V lookup: CDR1 SGHAT, CDR2 FQNNGV. This CDR3 has 14 amino acids. Germline trimming cut 5 bases from V and 15 bases from J; bases unmatched to any gene: 8.

The chain employs TRBV2 and TRBJ2-1; D remains unclear. CDR1 SNHLY and CDR2 FYNNEI come from the germline V gene. This CDR3 has 13 residues. Trimming left V 7 bases short and J 6 bases short, with 13 bases between. CDR3: CASIVVVGNEQFF. The DNA of the CDR3 is TGTGCCAGCATTGTGGTAGTCGGCAATGAGCAGTTCTTC.

In this sample, this clone turned up many times. Other DNA sequences in the sample encode the same CDR3. The chain uses TRBV5-1 and TRBJ2-7; TRBD2 matches 8 bases. In germline, CDR1 is SGHRS, CDR2 YFSETQ. The CDR3 is 15 amino acids. V lost 1 base to trimming and J lost 5 bases; unmatched junction nucleotides: 8. CDR3 in amino acids: CASSLSSGGPHEQYF. In DNA form, the CDR3 reads TGCGCCAGCAGCTTGTCGTCGGGAGGGCCCCACGAGCAGTACTTC.

Comments on this clone: The same CDR3 arises from other DNA sequences in this sample as well. The V and J genes are TRBV10-3 and TRBJ1-1; D not certain. CDR3 length: 13 residues. V was cut by 0 bases and J by 4 bases, with 6 bases left in between. Germline V gene sequence: CDR1 ENHRY, CDR2 SYGVKD. As DNA, the CDR3 is TGTGCCATCAGTGAGTCCCCGGGCACTGAAGCTTTCTTT. Protein product: CAISESPGTEAFF.

The chain has TRBV28 and TRBJ2-3; 11 bases map to TRBD2. V lost 5 bases, J lost 3 bases, and 4 bases stayed unmatched. CDR1 is MDHEN, CDR2 SYDVKM, per germline. The CDR3 has 15 amino acids. The CDR3 loop reads CASSDTSGRTDTQYF. CDR3 nucleotide sequence: TGTGCCAGCAGTGATACTAGCGGGAGAACAGATACGCAGTATTTT.

The gene calls are TRBV28 and TRBJ2-2; D possibly corresponds to TRBD1 (5 bases). Per germline, CDR1 MDHEN and CDR2 SYDVKM. CDR3 length: 13 residues. V was clipped by 3 bases and J by 5 bases, with 7 bases between them. The CDR3 sequence is CASSFRGTGELFF. CDR3 bases: TGTGCCAGCAGTTTTAGGGGTACCGGGGAGCTGTTTTTT.

The CDR3 DNA reads as TGTGCCAGCAGCCAAGCCCTCTCCGGGACCCAAAACTATGGCTACACCTTC. It encodes CASSQALSGTQNYGYTF. The V and J genes are TRBV4-2 and TRBJ1-2, with D maybe TRBD1 (5 bases). V shed 1 base and J shed 2 bases, with 17 bases lying between them. CDR3 length: 17 residues. Germline V lookup: CDR1 LGHNA, CDR2 YNFKEQ.

The V call is TRBV6-5, the J call TRBJ1-5, with D possibly TRBD1 on 6 matching bases. Germline loops: CDR1 MNHEY, CDR2 SVGAGI. V gave up 6 bases and J gave up 7 bases, with 13 bases separating them. This CDR3 has 13 amino acids. CDR3 in amino acids: CASRQGGDQPQHF. CDR3 in DNA: TGTGCCAGCAGACAAGGGGGGGACCAGCCCCAGCATTTT.

The CDR3 bases are TGTGCCAGCAGCCTAGAGGGGGGGTCCCAAGAGACCCAGTACTTC. Encoded protein: CASSLEGGSQETQYF. The genes are TRBV2 and TRBJ2-5, with a weak D call TRBD2 (7 bases). V lost 6 bases, J lost 1 base, and 15 bases lay in between. The CDR3 sequence is 15 residues long. CDR1 and CDR2 from the germline V gene are SNHLY and FYNNEI.

The gene calls are TRBV29-1 and TRBJ2-1; 9 nucleotides match TRBD2. Germline CDR1 and CDR2: SQVTM and ANQGSEA. V shed 7 bases and J 10 bases; nucleotides not matched to a gene: 14. This CDR3 is built from 14 residues. CDR3 in amino acids: CSAGTSQISLEQFF. The CDR3 bases are TGCAGCGCTGGGACTAGCCAGATAAGTTTGGAGCAGTTCTTC.

This chain links TRBV7-3 with TRBJ2-3; D call uncertain. This CDR3 is 14 amino acids long. V was clipped by 5 bases and J by 4 bases, with 13 bases between them. Germline V CDR1 and CDR2: SGHTA, FQGTGA. The CDR3 sequence is CASSPSINADTQYF. Written as DNA, the CDR3 is TGTGCCAGCAGCCCGAGTATTAACGCAGATACGCAGTATTTT.

To note about this clone: Germline and junction disagree at one end, which may indicate a read error. The rearrangement uses TRBV7-7 and TRBJ1-1; D may be TRBD1 (6 bases). The CDR3 totals 12 residues. Germline V CDR1 and CDR2: SSHAT, FNYEAQ (reference sequence). The DNA of the CDR3 is TGTGCTAGCAGCAACCCCGGGGGCAGGGCTTTCTTT. Residues: CASSNPGGRAFF.

The V gene is TRBV7-2, the J gene TRBJ2-7; D gene uncertain. Germline CDR1 is SGHTA and CDR2 is FQGNSA. With 1 base removed from V and 6 bases from J, the gap between germline ends came to 19 bases. This CDR3 contains 16 residues. CDR3 sequence (DNA): TGTGCCAGCAGCTTAGGCGCGGCAGTATTTCCGTCCGAGCAGTACTTC. Protein: CASSLGAAVFPSEQYF.

V gene TRBV28 combines with J gene TRBJ2-1; D unresolved. Germline V gene data show CDR1 as MDHEN and CDR2 as SYDVKM. The V gene lost 5 bases and the J gene lost 7 bases, with 18 bases spanning the gap. CDR3 size: 15 residues. As DNA, the CDR3 is TGTGCCAGCAGTCCCAAGGCAGATGCTTTTAATGAGCAGTTCTTC. It codes for CASSPKADAFNEQFF.

In this sample, this clone turned up a few times. This rearrangement joins TRBV5-1 to TRBJ1-1; no clear D. Looked up from germline, CDR1 is SGHRS and CDR2 is YFSETQ. The V and J ends lost 0 bases and 0 bases respectively, with 6 bases between them. The CDR3 sequence is 14 residues long. CDR3 in DNA: TGCGCCAGCAGCTTGGTCGGGATGAACACTGAAGCTTTCTTT. It yields the protein CASSLVGMNTEAFF. The full variable domain, its missing parts supplied by reference TRBV5-1 and TRBJ1-1, is KAGVTQTPRYLIKTRGQQVTLSCSPISGHRSVSWYQQTPGQGLQFLFEYFSETQRNKGNFPGRFSGRQFSNSRSEMNVSTLELGDSALYLCASSLVGMNTEAFFGQGTRLTVV.

The rearrangement joins TRBV5-1 to TRBJ2-5; D may be TRBD1 or TRBD2 (6 bases each). The J call may not be correct, given that the DNA end is closer to TRBJ2-7. Germline V gives CDR1 SGHRS, CDR2 YFSETQ. CDR3 length: 16 residues. The chain's CDR3 is CASSEGGRDVAYEQYF. The CDR3 region has the DNA TGCGCCAGCAGCGAGGGGGGCAGGGATGTCGCCTACGAGCAGTACTTC.

J is TRBJ1-1 and V is TRBV19, with D unclear. Germline CDR1 is LNHDA and CDR2 is SQIVND (reference sequence). Trimming left V 5 bases short and J 4 bases short, with 8 bases between. CDR3 length equals 12 residues. The CDR3 loop is CASSWSATEAFF. The CDR3 nucleotides are TGTGCCAGTAGTTGGTCGGCCACTGAAGCTTTCTTT.

The chain is built from TRBV9 and TRBJ2-7; 9 bases are a match to TRBD1. The V gene's germline CDR1 is SGDLS and CDR2 YYNGEE. V dropped 4 bases and J dropped 0; count of bases not matched to a gene: 8. CDR3 length: 16 residues. DNA of the CDR3: TGTGCCAGCAGCCCCGGGACAGGGCCTCCCTCCTACGAGCAGTACTTC. It yields the protein CASSPGTGPPSYEQYF.